These 5 T cell receptor beta chains were sequenced from one sample in a study of blood T cell repertoires in COVID-19. Libraries were prepared by immunoSEQ multiplex PCR; TCRdb keeps only in-frame clonotypes and omits some of them. The table has about 62,000 clones, about 75% seen once. What was sequenced was PBMCs or T cells enriched from blood (not recorded which). The receptors originated from a woman aged 55-69 years who had been exposed to COVID-19.

This clone was observed a few times. The V gene is TRBV6-5, the J gene TRBJ1-2, with D unclear. CDR1 MNHEY and CDR2 SVGAGI come from the germline V gene. The CDR3 is made up of 16 amino acids. V lost 0 bases and J 2 bases, leaving 13 bases between the germline ends. CDR3 residues: CASSYSMQISNYGYTF. The CDR3 nucleotides read TGTGCCAGCAGTTACTCGATGCAGATATCCAACTATGGCTACACCTTC.

The rearrangement links TRBV11-2 to TRBJ2-3; no clear D gene. CDR1 and CDR2 (germline): SGHAT, FQNNGV. V was clipped by 0 bases and J by 4 bases, with 8 bases between them. This CDR3 has 14 residues. The CDR3 DNA follows: TGTGCCAGCAGCTTAGAGGCGGTGCCAGATACGCAGTATTTT. This codes for CASSLEAVPDTQYF. Using reference TRBV11-2 and TRBJ2-3 for the parts outside the CDR3, the full variable domain is EAGVAQSPRYKIIEKRQSVAFWCNPISGHATLYWYQQILGQGPKLLIQFQNNGVVDDSQLPKDRFSAERLKGVDSTLKIQPAKLEDSAVYLCASSLEAVPDTQYFGPGTRLTVL.

The chain recombines TRBV12-3 or TRBV12-4 with TRBJ1-2; possibly TRBD1 for D (6 bases). This CDR3 spans 13 amino acids. V was trimmed by 2 bases and J by 7 bases, leaving 11 bases between them. CDR3 amino acids: CASSLSDRPGYTF. The DNA of the CDR3 is TGTGCCAGCAGTTTAAGTGACAGGCCTGGCTACACCTTC.

CDR3 loop: CASSRPTENPYEQYF. CDR3 sequence (DNA): TGTGCCAGCAGCCGCCCGACAGAGAACCCCTACGAGCAGTACTTC. The V gene is TRBV7-8, the J gene TRBJ2-7; D possibly corresponds to TRBD1 (5 bases). Germline CDR1 SGHVS, CDR2 FQNEAQ. The CDR3 runs to 15 residues. V was clipped by 5 bases and J by 2 bases, with 16 bases between them.

The rearrangement links TRBV28 to TRBJ1-1, with 8 positions matching TRBD1. Germline loops: CDR1 MDHEN, CDR2 SYDVKM. This CDR3 region has 16 residues. V lost 4 bases to trimming and J lost 0 bases; unmatched junction nucleotides: 7. The CDR3 loop reads CASSSPNRGMNTEAFF. CDR3 nucleotides: TGTGCCAGCAGTTCGCCTAACAGGGGGATGAACACTGAAGCTTTCTTT.